Below, 12 T cell receptor beta chains from the same sample are listed, as sequenced in a study of blood T cell repertoires in COVID-19. Assay used: immunoSEQ multiplex PCR; TCRdb lists only in-frame clones, some missing. The sample comprises some 150,000 clones, 80% to 90% of which are singletons, and roughly 1.4% rests with the top ten. The sample consisted of peripheral blood. The origin of the receptors is a woman aged 60 to 75 with acute or convalescent COVID-19.

In this sample, this clone turned up a few times. The chain uses TRBV4-2 and TRBJ1-6; TRBD1 aligns across 8 bases. The V and J ends lost 2 bases and 8 bases, in that order; junction bases with no gene match: 5. The germline gives CDR1 LGHNA, CDR2 YNFKEQ. The CDR3 loop spans 15 amino acids. As DNA, the CDR3 is TGTGCCAGCAGCCAACCAGGGGGCATTGATTCACCCCTCCACTTT. It yields the protein CASSQPGGIDSPLHF.

The count of this clone is one. The rearrangement joins TRBV6-5 to TRBJ1-5; a weak D match, TRBD1 (6 bases). Germline V CDR1 and CDR2: MNHEY, SVGAGI. The CDR3 is 15 amino acids. V was shortened by 2 bases and J by 6 bases, with 14 bases between the two germline ends. The CDR3 nucleotides read TGTGCCAGCAGTTACACGTACAGGGTAGGTCAGCCCCAGCATTTT. The encoded protein is CASSYTYRVGQPQHF.

The chain has TRBV24-1 and TRBJ2-1, with D unresolved. V lost 1 base and J lost 9, with 9 bases in between. CDR3 size: 13 residues. CDR1 KGHDR and CDR2 SFDVKD come from the germline V gene. The CDR3 loop reads CATSDLSGGEQFF. Here the CDR3 DNA reads TGTGCCACCAGTGATTTATCCGGTGGTGAGCAGTTCTTC.

This chain connects TRBV9 to TRBJ1-4, with 10 bases fitting TRBD1. Germline CDR1 reads SGDLS; CDR2 reads YYNGEE. Unmatched junction bases numbered 9, after V lost 3 bases and J lost 7 bases. The CDR3 spans 16 residues. CDR3 in amino acids: CASSARTGTGVEKLFF. The CDR3 DNA sequence: TGTGCCAGCAGCGCCCGAACCGGGACAGGGGTTGAAAAACTGTTTTTT. Full variable domain (remainder filled in from reference TRBV9 and TRBJ1-4): DSGVTQTPKHLITATGQRVTLRCSPRSGDLSVYWYQQSLDQGLQFLIQYYNGEERAKGNILERFSAQQFPDLHSELNLSSLELGDSALYFCASSARTGTGVEKLFFGSGTQLSVL.

CDR3 residues: CASSGDRATQHF. CDR3 DNA sequence: TGTGCCAGCAGTGGGGACAGGGCGACGCAGCATTTT. The V and J genes are TRBV28 and TRBJ1-5; 9 positions agree with TRBD1. The ends lost 5 bases at V and 13 bases at J; junction bases unmatched: 6. Germline V gene sequence: CDR1 MDHEN, CDR2 SYDVKM. The CDR3 runs to 12 residues.

The chain links TRBV28 to TRBJ1-5; D gene unclear. The germline gives CDR1 MDHEN, CDR2 SYDVKM. The CDR3 covers 14 residues. V was clipped by 6 bases and J by 5 bases, with 14 bases between them. The CDR3, as DNA: TGTGCCAGCAGGTCAATAGAGGTGGATCAGCCCCAGCATTTT. Encoded protein: CASRSIEVDQPQHF. Full variable domain (outside the CDR3, taken from reference TRBV28 and TRBJ1-5): DVKVTQSSRYLVKRTGEKVFLECVQDMDHENMFWYRQDPGLGLRLIYFSYDVKMKEKGDIPEGYSVSREKKERFSLILESASTNQTSMYLCASRSIEVDQPQHFGDGTRLSIL.

This clone was seen a handful of times. The rearrangement uses TRBV18 and TRBJ2-6; TRBD1 agrees at 11 bases. Germline V lookup: CDR1 KGHSH, CDR2 LQKENI. The CDR3 spans 17 residues. The J segment lost 0 bases and the V segment lost 3 bases, leaving 1 base of the junction unmatched. The CDR3 coding sequence is TGTGCCAGCTCACCGGGGACAGGGGGCTCTGGGGCCAACGTCCTGACTTTC. It codes for CASSPGTGGSGANVLTF.

J is TRBJ2-6 and V is TRBV11-3, with D maybe TRBD1 (6 bases). CDR3 size: 17 residues. From germline, CDR1 is SGHNT and CDR2 YENEEA. The V end lost 1 base, the J end lost 0 bases, and 10 bases lay between the germline ends. Here the CDR3 reads CASSLGGGISGANVLTF. The CDR3 coding sequence is TGTGCCAGCAGCTTAGGAGGGGGTATCTCTGGGGCCAACGTCCTGACTTTC.

V usage is TRBV12-3 or TRBV12-4 and J usage is TRBJ2-3, with no clear D. This CDR3 region has 12 residues. The germline V and J ends were trimmed by 2 bases and 8 bases, with 8 bases remaining between them. CDR3 in amino acids: CASSLNSGTQYF. CDR3 bases: TGTGCCAGCAGTTTAAACTCCGGTACGCAGTATTTT.

The V gene is TRBV4-2, the J gene TRBJ1-6, with 7 bases lining up with TRBD1. The V and J ends lost 3 bases and 8 bases, in that order; junction bases with no gene match: 7. CDR3 length: 15 amino acids. The V gene's germline CDR1 is LGHNA and CDR2 YNFKEQ. The DNA of the CDR3 is TGTGCCAGCAGCCAGCACAGGGGTCTGGATTCACCCCTCCACTTT. Translating gives CASSQHRGLDSPLHF.

V and J are TRBV28 and TRBJ2-7; 12 bases align to TRBD2. J was trimmed by 5 bases and V by 4 bases; bases with no gene match: 6. CDR3 length: 15 residues. Germline lookup yields CDR1 MDHEN and CDR2 SYDVKM. CDR3 sequence (DNA): TGTGCCAGCAGTTCAGCTAGCGGGGGGGCGAACGAGCAGTACTTC. It yields the protein CASSSASGGANEQYF. The entire variable domain, with the rest obtained from reference TRBV28 and TRBJ2-7, is as follows: DVKVTQSSRYLVKRTGEKVFLECVQDMDHENMFWYRQDPGLGLRLIYFSYDVKMKEKGDIPEGYSVSREKKERFSLILESASTNQTSMYLCASSSASGGANEQYFGPGTRLTVT.

The chain has TRBV18 and TRBJ1-2, with 7 bases matching TRBD1. With V trimmed by 6 bases and J by 7 bases, 11 bases remained unmatched. In germline, CDR1 is KGHSH, CDR2 LQKENI. The CDR3 consists of 14 residues. CDR3 sequence (DNA): TGTGCCAGCTCGGGGACGGAAGGGGGCCCTGGCTACACCTTC. This translates into CASSGTEGGPGYTF.